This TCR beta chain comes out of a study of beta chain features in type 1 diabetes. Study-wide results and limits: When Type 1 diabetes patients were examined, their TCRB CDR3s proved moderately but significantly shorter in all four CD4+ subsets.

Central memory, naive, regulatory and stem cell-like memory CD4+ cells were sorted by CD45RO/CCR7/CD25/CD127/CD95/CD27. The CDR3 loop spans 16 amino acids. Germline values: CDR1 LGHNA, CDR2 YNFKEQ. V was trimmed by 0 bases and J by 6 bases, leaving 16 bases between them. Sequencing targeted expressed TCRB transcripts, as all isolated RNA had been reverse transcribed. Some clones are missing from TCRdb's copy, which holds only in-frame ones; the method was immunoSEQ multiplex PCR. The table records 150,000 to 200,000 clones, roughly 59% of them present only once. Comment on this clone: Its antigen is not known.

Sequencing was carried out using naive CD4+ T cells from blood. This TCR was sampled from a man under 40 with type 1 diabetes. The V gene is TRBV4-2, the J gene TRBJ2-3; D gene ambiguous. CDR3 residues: CASSQDPGRGRDTQYF. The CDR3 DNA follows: TGTGCCAGCAGCCAAGATCCTGGCCGCGGCAGGGATACGCAGTATTTT.